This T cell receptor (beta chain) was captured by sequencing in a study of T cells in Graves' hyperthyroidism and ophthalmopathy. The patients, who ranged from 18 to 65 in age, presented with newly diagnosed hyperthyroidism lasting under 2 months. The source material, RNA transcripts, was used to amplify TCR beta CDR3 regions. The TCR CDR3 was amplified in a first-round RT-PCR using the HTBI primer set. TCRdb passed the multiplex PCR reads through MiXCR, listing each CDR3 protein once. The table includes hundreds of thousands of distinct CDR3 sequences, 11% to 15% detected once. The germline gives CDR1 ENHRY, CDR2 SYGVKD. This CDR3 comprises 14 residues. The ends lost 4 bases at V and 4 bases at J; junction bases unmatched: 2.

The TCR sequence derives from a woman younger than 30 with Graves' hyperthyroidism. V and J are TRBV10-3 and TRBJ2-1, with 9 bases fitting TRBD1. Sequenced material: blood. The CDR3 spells CAISGGTGYNEQFF. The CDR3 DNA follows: TGTGCCATCAGTGGCGGGACAGGGTACAATGAGCAGTTCTTC.